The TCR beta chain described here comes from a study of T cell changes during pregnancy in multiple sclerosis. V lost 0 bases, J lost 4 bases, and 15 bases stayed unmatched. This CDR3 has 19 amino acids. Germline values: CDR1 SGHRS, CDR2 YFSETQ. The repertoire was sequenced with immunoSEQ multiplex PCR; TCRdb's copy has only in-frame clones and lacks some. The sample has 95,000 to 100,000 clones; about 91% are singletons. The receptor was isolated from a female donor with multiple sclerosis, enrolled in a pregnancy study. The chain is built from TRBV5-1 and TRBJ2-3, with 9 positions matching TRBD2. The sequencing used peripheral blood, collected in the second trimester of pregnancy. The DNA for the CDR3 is TGCGCCAGCAGCTTGGTTCTAGCGGGGTCGAGGGGCCCCGCAGATACGCAGTATTTT. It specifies CASSLVLAGSRGPADTQYF.